This paragraph reports one TCR beta chain. The target of this receptor is not known. One base away there is no much larger clone; base qualities are not given. The data were obtained in a study of PD-L1 blockade in urothelial cancer listed by TCRdb under 2017. The study in broad terms: Therapy was started in about 2014 for all patients, and atezolizumab 1,200 mg was administered intravenously every 3 weeks. An ECOG performance status of 0 or 1 was recorded for the patients, and 0 to 3 prior chemotherapy regimens had been received by the patients. Pretreatment blood TCR-seq was available for twenty-nine patients, at least one posttreatment blood collection was obtained for around 25 patients, and tumor TCR-seq was available for around 25 patients. Pretreatment tumor samples and matched peripheral blood, collected serially before and after atezolizumab treatment, underwent TCR sequencing. Durable clinical benefit was achieved by nine patients but not by the remaining 20. Blood samples were analyzed at two time points: 3 weeks after treatment start (second dose) and 6 weeks after treatment start. Whole exome sequencing and RNA sequencing of pretreatment tumors were performed alongside TCR sequencing in the same patients. About 85% of the roughly 30 patients were males with bladder-origin urothelial cancer, and about 65% of the roughly 30 reported a prior smoking history. Durable clinical benefit meant progression-free survival longer than 6 months, and TCR features were also tested against progression-free and overall survival. Somatic, immune and clinical correlates of response to PD-L1 blockade with atezolizumab in urothelial cancer were the focus of an exploratory multi-omic analysis. Blood samples yielded a median of 141,255 T cells and roughly 83,000 unique TCRs, with median clonality approximately 0.08. General findings and caveats noted by the study authors: Small sample size (n ≈ 29) and many exploratory analyses mean the results are intended to be hypothesis-generating. Improved progression-free and overall survival was associated with having pretreatment peripheral blood TCR clonality below the median. Among patients with durable benefit, tumor-associated TCR clones showed greater expansion in peripheral blood 3 weeks after treatment started (n ≈ 20, p = 0.022).

The intended sense of this specimen's time point label: pretreatment peripheral blood. The cohort comprised approximately 30 patients with locally advanced or metastatic urothelial carcinoma treated at Memorial Sloan Kettering on a trial protocol. Peripheral blood mononuclear cells were collected pretreatment and during treatment, at between 1 and 8 total time points per patient. The Qiagen DNeasy Blood extraction kit was used to purify genomic DNA from total PBMCs and tumor samples. PBMCs were collected pretreatment and during treatment, and were isolated and stored as previously described. Synthetic TCR analog templates were spiked into each PCR so that absolute template abundance could be estimated from read counts. Using the immunoSEQ assay, TCRbeta CDR3 regions were amplified from genomic DNA with bias-controlled V and J gene primers. Sequencing of rearranged TCRbeta segments was performed at approximately 20X coverage. Regarding the original processing steps: Clustering was used to correct sequencing errors, and CDR3s were annotated against IMGT to assign V, D and J genes. Out-of-frame and stop-codon sequences were excluded, and only productive TCRbeta rearrangements were used in downstream analyses. Clonality was calculated as one minus the Shannon entropy normalized by the log of the number of unique productive sequences. Fisher's exact test with Benjamini-Hochberg correction, using a cutoff of adjusted p below 0.01, was how clones that differed between time points or between blood and tumor were identified. As stored in TCRdb, this immuneACCESS dataset retains in-frame rearrangements with V and J assigned. A fraction of the clones does not appear; measured against another copy, unresolved V genes explain less than half of the discrepancy, and the remainder lacks a known reason. The V and J calls and the clone size are those of that table, but D and trimming were determined from the DNA. The table for this sample lists roughly 52,000 clones; approximately 88% of them were counted only once. The ten largest clones represent approximately 1.3% of the sample.

V is pruned by 4 bases and J by 4 bases, leaving 10 bases of the junction without a gene match. As encoded in the germline V gene (reference sequence), CDR1 is SGHNT while CDR2 is YYREEE. Measured from the cysteine to the phenylalanine, the CDR3 is 15 residues long. Only the CDR3 portion is preserved as DNA: 45 bases, with reading frame beginning at the first base. The receptor chain draws on TRBV5-4 and TRBJ2-7; TRBD1 agrees with 8 junctional bases. The receptor was isolated from a man aged 45 to 65 with urothelial cancer. This sample comprised PBMCs, obtained around atezolizumab (anti-PD-L1) treatment. The CDR3 has the sequence CASSPHPTGEYEQYF. The DNA sequence reads TGTGCCAGCAGCCCGCACCCGACAGGGGAGTACGAGCAGTACTTC.